The next 31 T cell receptor beta chains were all read from a single sample in a study of technical replicates of blood from several donors. Sequencing used immunoSEQ multiplex PCR; TCRdb keeps in-frame clones, though not all of them. The table shows under 70,000 clones, with about 90% occurring only once. Sequencing was carried out using T cells isolated from PBMCs. These receptors were collected from a human donor in good health.

The V gene is TRBV5-6, the J gene TRBJ2-1; 7 bases are shared with TRBD1. From germline, CDR1 is SGHDT and CDR2 YYEEEE. This CDR3 spans 13 amino acids. Losses at the gene ends were 4 bases for V and 10 bases for J; bases not matched to a gene: 8. The CDR3 loop is CASSPSGGGEQFF. In DNA form, the CDR3 reads TGTGCCAGCAGCCCCTCAGGGGGTGGGGAGCAGTTCTTC.

As DNA, the CDR3 is TGTGCCAGCAGTTTCCAGGGAACCAACACTGAAGCTTTCTTT. It specifies CASSFQGTNTEAFF. The V call is TRBV27, the J call TRBJ1-1; tentatively, D is TRBD1 (5 bases). CDR3 length equals 14 residues. Germline CDR1 reads MNHEY; CDR2 reads SMNVEV (reference sequence). The V end lost 3 bases, the J end lost 2 bases, and 10 bases lay between the germline ends.

This chain connects TRBV4-1 to TRBJ2-5, with 10 bases matching TRBD2. The CDR3 covers 17 residues. V shed 0 bases and J 2 bases; nucleotides not matched to a gene: 6. Germline loops: CDR1 MGHRA, CDR2 YSYEKL. CDR3 region: CASSQDQGTSVQETQYF. The CDR3 nucleotides are TGCGCCAGCAGCCAAGATCAGGGGACTAGCGTTCAAGAGACCCAGTACTTC.

J is TRBJ1-1 and V is TRBV5-1; TRBD1 aligns across 9 bases. CDR1 is SGHRS and CDR2 is YFSETQ in the germline V gene. V lost 4 bases and J lost 4; bases outside the gene matches: 5. The CDR3 is made up of 14 amino acids. In DNA, the CDR3 is TGCGCCAGCAGCCCACAGGGGGCAAGCACTGAAGCTTTCTTT. Amino acids: CASSPQGASTEAFF. The variable domain in full, completed from reference TRBV5-1 and TRBJ1-1, reads KAGVTQTPRYLIKTRGQQVTLSCSPISGHRSVSWYQQTPGQGLQFLFEYFSETQRNKGNFPGRFSGRQFSNSRSEMNVSTLELGDSALYLCASSPQGASTEAFFGQGTRLTVV.

The chain links TRBV6-5 to TRBJ2-2; no clear D. The germline gives CDR1 MNHEY, CDR2 SVGAGI. CDR3 length: 15 residues. V shed 9 bases and J shed 2 bases, with 16 bases lying between them. The CDR3 loop is CASFYSQVNTGELFF. The CDR3 DNA is TGTGCCAGTTTCTACTCCCAGGTTAACACCGGGGAGCTGTTTTTT.

This clone was detected once. The gene calls are TRBV4-1 and TRBJ2-1, with 13 bases identical to TRBD2. Germline trimming cut 4 bases from V and 5 bases from J; bases unmatched to any gene: 5. CDR1 and CDR2 (germline): MGHRA, YSYEKL. This CDR3 has 16 residues. Here the CDR3 reads CASSLRLAGGHNEQFF. The CDR3 bases are TGCGCCAGCAGCCTTAGACTAGCGGGAGGACACAATGAGCAGTTCTTC.

The rearrangement uses TRBV7-3 and TRBJ2-1, with TRBD2 identical over 9 bases. Losses at the gene ends were 1 base for V and 0 bases for J; bases not matched to a gene: 10. There are 19 residues in the CDR3. CDR1 is SGHTA, CDR2 FQGTGA, per germline. The CDR3 loop is CASSLNPAGGTYSYNEQFF. The CDR3 DNA reads as TGTGCCAGCAGCTTAAATCCAGCGGGAGGAACTTACTCCTACAATGAGCAGTTCTTC.

The chain employs TRBV2 and TRBJ1-1; no definite D call. V gave up 3 bases and J gave up 8 bases, with 7 bases separating them. The germline V gene encodes CDR1 SNHLY and CDR2 FYNNEI. The CDR3 has 11 amino acids. CDR3 amino acids: CASSDPTEAFF. CDR3 sequence (DNA): TGTGCCAGCAGTGATCCGACAGAAGCTTTCTTT.

The chain is built from TRBV6-5 and TRBJ2-7; D gene ambiguous. Trimming cost V 0 bases and J 7 bases, with 19 bases left between them. This CDR3 comprises 16 residues. CDR1 is MNHEY, CDR2 SVGAGI, per germline. CDR3 in DNA: TGTGCCAGCAGTTACTCGAGGCCAGATGAGCCTATGGAGCAGTACTTC. It translates to CASSYSRPDEPMEQYF.

The rearrangement uses TRBV11-2 and TRBJ1-2; D is perhaps TRBD1 (6 bases). CDR3 length equals 15 residues. Germline CDR1 and CDR2: SGHAT and FQNNGV. With 5 bases removed from V and 8 bases from J, the gap between germline ends came to 21 bases. Written as DNA, the CDR3 is TGTGCCAGCAGCCCTGGACAGCATCTCGACGGAGGCTACACCTTC. This gives the protein CASSPGQHLDGGYTF. The whole variable domain, filled in from reference TRBV11-2 and TRBJ1-2, reads EAGVAQSPRYKIIEKRQSVAFWCNPISGHATLYWYQQILGQGPKLLIQFQNNGVVDDSQLPKDRFSAERLKGVDSTLKIQPAKLEDSAVYLCASSPGQHLDGGYTFGSGTRLTVV.

The V gene is TRBV6-6, the J gene TRBJ2-7; D may be TRBD1 (6 bases). The CDR3 consists of 14 residues. Looked up from germline, CDR1 is MNHNY and CDR2 is SVGAGI (reference sequence). Trimming removed 8 bases from V and 6 bases from J, with 20 bases in between. CDR3 nucleotide sequence: TGTGCCAGCGGATCGGGACACCACCGGACCGAGCAGTACTTC. Encoded protein: CASGSGHHRTEQYF.

This chain uses TRBV4-1 with TRBJ1-5; tentatively, D is TRBD1 (5 bases). Trimming left V 0 bases short and J 7 bases short, with 13 bases between. The CDR3 spans 15 residues. Looked up from germline, CDR1 is MGHRA and CDR2 is YSYEKL. The CDR3 nucleotides read TGCGCCAGCAGCCAAGAAGGAGGGGTCGGACAGCCCCAGCATTTT. Amino acid sequence: CASSQEGGVGQPQHF.

This clone appeared once. The rearrangement joins TRBV6-5 to TRBJ1-4; the D is unclear. The V gene lost 10 bases and the J gene lost 2 bases, with 8 bases spanning the gap. Germline CDR1 MNHEY, CDR2 SVGAGI. The CDR3 is 12 amino acids. The CDR3 bases are TGTGCCACGGGTAGGACTAATGAAAAACTGTTTTTT. Translated, it gives CATGRTNEKLFF.

The chain joins TRBV9 to TRBJ2-7; TRBD1 agrees at 7 bases. The germline V gene encodes CDR1 SGDLS and CDR2 YYNGEE. V trimming: 4 bases; J trimming: 3 bases; junction bases outside the gene matches: 4. This CDR3 has 13 amino acids. The CDR3 DNA is TGTGCCAGCAGCCCCCGGGACAGCTACGAGCAGTACTTC. Translated: CASSPRDSYEQYF.

Only a few counts were recorded for this clone. The chain's CDR3 is CASSSHAGGNTEAFF. As DNA, the CDR3 is TGCGCCAGCAGCTCCCATGCCGGAGGGAACACTGAAGCTTTCTTT. V is TRBV5-1 and J is TRBJ1-1; D uncertain. V lost 3 bases to trimming and J lost 1 base, with 13 bases between them. This CDR3 spans 15 amino acids. CDR1 is SGHRS and CDR2 is YFSETQ in the germline V gene.

The chain recombines TRBV6-6 with TRBJ2-1; D not certain. V lost 3 bases to trimming and J lost 10 bases, with 7 bases between them. CDR3 length: 11 amino acids. Germline CDR1 MNHNY, CDR2 SVGAGI (reference sequence). The CDR3 sequence is CASSYHQEQFF. CDR3 in DNA: TGTGCCAGCAGTTATCACCAGGAGCAGTTCTTC.

This chain links TRBV27 with TRBJ1-5; D gene unclear. Germline-derived CDR1 and CDR2 are MNHEY and SMNVEV (reference sequence). The CDR3 covers 12 residues. V lost 3 bases and J 11 bases, leaving 11 bases between the germline ends. DNA of the CDR3: TGTGCCAGCAGTTTTACCGACGGAGCCCAGCATTTT. Protein product: CASSFTDGAQHF.

This clone was counted between two and nine times. This chain uses TRBV5-3 with TRBJ2-7, with TRBD2 matching 8 bases. TRBV5-3 is treated as an ORF (open reading frame) with a function not yet certain. This CDR3 spans 16 amino acids. The V gene end was trimmed by 1 base and the J gene end by 3 bases; junction bases not matched to a gene: 9. The CDR3 region is CARSLNLAGWDYEQYF. The CDR3 DNA follows: TGTGCCAGAAGCTTGAATCTAGCGGGTTGGGACTACGAGCAGTACTTC.

On this clone: One end of the junction varies from germline; a read error may be responsible. The chain carries TRBV7-7 and TRBJ2-2; D gene unclear. CDR1 and CDR2 (germline): SSHAT, FNYEAQ (reference sequence). This CDR3 comprises 15 residues. The CDR3 DNA sequence: TGTGCTAGCAGCTCTGCTCGCACACACACCGGGGAGCTGTTTTTT. Encoded protein: CASSSARTHTGELFF. Drawing the rest from reference TRBV7-7 and TRBJ2-2, the complete variable domain is GAGVSQSPRYKVTKRGQDVTLRCDPISSHATLYWYQQALGQGPEFLTYFNYEAQPDKSGLPSDRFSAERPEGSISTLTIQRTEQRDSAMYRCASSSARTHTGELFFGEGSRLTVL.

This chain links TRBV18 with TRBJ1-4; 9 bases are a match to TRBD1. Trimming removed 3 bases from V and 8 bases from J; junction bases left unmatched: 10. The CDR3 totals 16 residues. Germline V CDR1 and CDR2: KGHSH, LQKENI. The CDR3 DNA sequence: TGTGCCAGCTCACCCGCAGGGACAGGGCAAGGAGAAAAACTGTTTTTT. Translating gives CASSPAGTGQGEKLFF.

The chain combines TRBV6-1 with TRBJ2-5, with D perhaps TRBD2 (6 bases). The CDR3 has 14 amino acids. V was clipped by 2 bases and J by 1 base, with 8 bases between them. CDR1 MNHNS and CDR2 SASEGT come from the germline V gene. CDR3 loop: CASSESGRQETQYF. CDR3 in DNA: TGTGCCAGCAGTGAAAGCGGGCGCCAAGAGACCCAGTACTTC.

The V and J genes are TRBV7-8 and TRBJ2-2; D gene ambiguous. Germline values: CDR1 SGHVS, CDR2 FQNEAQ. This CDR3 region has 14 residues. Deletions cut 2 bases from V and 4 bases from J, with 8 bases between. The CDR3 protein is CASSLPSGTGELFF. Here the CDR3 DNA reads TGTGCCAGCAGCTTACCATCGGGCACCGGGGAGCTGTTTTTT.

This chain joins TRBV18 and TRBJ2-5; the D is unclear. Trimming stripped 0 bases from V and 1 base from J, with 9 bases between. There are 15 residues in the CDR3. In germline, CDR1 is KGHSH, CDR2 LQKENI. CDR3 DNA: TGTGCCAGCTCACCACCAGGTACTATCCAAGAGACCCAGTACTTC. This sequence encodes CASSPPGTIQETQYF.

The chain joins TRBV6-5 to TRBJ2-5; D remains unclear. The CDR3 length is 13 residues. CDR1 is MNHEY and CDR2 is SVGAGI in the germline V gene. With 6 bases removed from V and 0 bases from J, the gap between germline ends came to 8 bases. CDR3 sequence: CASRPRDQETQYF. The CDR3 nucleotides are TGTGCCAGCAGACCCCGGGACCAAGAGACCCAGTACTTC.

This rearrangement joins TRBV21-1 to TRBJ2-7; the table names TRBD2, a call not compared with the DNA. TRBV21-1 is a pseudogene locus. This CDR3 contains 14 residues. CDR3 DNA sequence: TGTGCCAGCAGCGAAGGGGTCCTCGGGGACGAGCAGTACTTC. Residues: CASSEGVLGDEQYF.

The rearrangement joins TRBV7-3 to TRBJ2-3; D not resolved. In germline, CDR1 is SGHTA, CDR2 FQGTGA. Trimming removed 2 bases from V and 2 bases from J, with 8 bases in between. This CDR3 spans 14 amino acids. The CDR3 bases are TGTGCCAGCAGCTTAGCGGCAGTCACAGATACGCAGTATTTT. Translating it yields CASSLAAVTDTQYF.

The V and J genes are TRBV4-2 and TRBJ2-7; tentative D call: TRBD1 (6 bases). The CDR3 spans 14 residues. V was clipped by 2 bases and J by 0 bases, with 8 bases between them. CDR1 and CDR2 from the germline V gene are LGHNA and YNFKEQ. The CDR3 loop is CASSQLQGSYEQYF. The DNA for the CDR3 is TGTGCCAGCAGCCAACTACAGGGCTCCTACGAGCAGTACTTC.

This chain links TRBV6-5 with TRBJ1-2, with D perhaps TRBD1 (5 bases). CDR3 length: 13 amino acids. V was cut by 6 bases and J by 2 bases, with 10 bases left in between. Looked up from germline, CDR1 is MNHEY and CDR2 is SVGAGI. CDR3 in DNA: TGTGCCAGCAGACAGGACGGCAACTATGGCTACACCTTC. This translates into CASRQDGNYGYTF.

This chain joins TRBV19 and TRBJ1-3; 9 nucleotides agree with TRBD1. Trimming cost V 7 bases and J 2 bases; bases outside gene matches: 9. CDR1 is LNHDA, CDR2 SQIVND, per germline (reference sequence). CDR3 length: 16 residues. CDR3 protein: CASTRDREGTGNTIYF. In DNA form, the CDR3 reads TGTGCCAGTACCCGGGACAGGGAAGGTACTGGAAACACCATATATTTT.

The rearrangement joins TRBV11-2 to TRBJ1-1, with 8 bases fitting TRBD1. CDR1 SGHAT and CDR2 FQNNGV come from the germline V gene. V dropped 1 base and J dropped 1; count of bases not matched to a gene: 5. This CDR3 comprises 16 residues. The CDR3 sequence is CASSLAGGRWNTEAFF. The CDR3, as DNA: TGTGCCAGCAGCTTAGCAGGGGGCAGGTGGAACACTGAAGCTTTCTTT.

This clone showed up just once. V and J are TRBV6-5 and TRBJ1-5, with D perhaps matching TRBD1 (6 bases). Trimming took 6 bases from V and 7 from J, leaving 13 bases between them. This CDR3 has 13 amino acids. The V gene's germline CDR1 is MNHEY and CDR2 SVGAGI. DNA of the CDR3: TGTGCCAGCAGACGGGGAACAGGGCAGCCCCAGCATTTT. This encodes CASRRGTGQPQHF.